A single sample is the source of the 27 T cell receptor beta chains below, sequenced in a study of blood T cell repertoires in COVID-19. The repertoire was sequenced with immunoSEQ multiplex PCR; TCRdb's copy has only in-frame clones and lacks some. Of fewer than 200,000 clones listed, more than 65% are singletons. The material sequenced was PBMCs or T cells enriched from blood (not recorded which). The origin of the receptors is a woman aged 40 to 50 with acute COVID-19.

The rearrangement joins TRBV5-1 to TRBJ2-5; D is perhaps TRBD1 (6 bases). The CDR3 has 14 amino acids. Trimming removed 4 bases from V and 2 bases from J, with 12 bases in between. Germline V gene sequence: CDR1 SGHRS, CDR2 YFSETQ. The CDR3 loop is CASSLGQIQETQYF. CDR3 nucleotides: TGCGCCAGCAGCCTGGGACAAATTCAAGAGACCCAGTACTTC.

The chain has TRBV7-9 and TRBJ2-1; no clear D gene. Germline V CDR1 and CDR2: SEHNR, FQNEAQ (reference sequence). There are 14 residues in the CDR3. V lost 5 bases to trimming and J lost 1 base, with 9 bases between them. CDR3 protein: CASSPSASYNEQFF. The CDR3 nucleotides are TGTGCCAGCAGCCCAAGCGCATCCTACAATGAGCAGTTCTTC. Variable domain in full (rest from reference TRBV7-9 and TRBJ2-1): DTGVSQNPRHKITKRGQNVTFRCDPISEHNRLYWYRQTLGQGPEFLTYFQNEAQLEKSRLLSDRFSAERPKGSFSTLEIQRTEQGDSAMYLCASSPSASYNEQFFGPGTRLTVL.

This clone turned up a few times. V is TRBV9 and J is TRBJ2-2; tentative D call: TRBD2 (6 bases). Germline assignment: CDR1 SGDLS and CDR2 YYNGEE. This CDR3 contains 16 residues. The V and J ends lost 0 bases and 6 bases respectively, with 15 bases between them. CDR3: CASSVAPSVRAGELFF. The DNA for the CDR3 is TGTGCCAGCAGCGTAGCTCCTAGCGTTCGGGCCGGGGAGCTGTTTTTT.

About this clone itself: The junction differs from germline at one of its ends, possibly a read error. This rearrangement joins TRBV6-1 to TRBJ2-3; 12 positions agree with TRBD2. Germline V gives CDR1 MNHNS, CDR2 SASEGT. CDR3 size: 17 residues. Here the CDR3 DNA reads TGTGCCAGCAGCGAAGACCTAGCGGGAGGGCGCACAGATACGCAGTATTTT. Amino acid sequence: CASSEDLAGGRTDTQYF.

The V call is TRBV6-4, the J call TRBJ2-7; TRBD2 agrees at 8 bases. The V gene's germline CDR1 is MRHNA and CDR2 SNTAGT. The CDR3 has 13 residues. V lost 7 bases and J lost 3; bases outside the gene matches: 5. CDR3 nucleotide sequence: TGTGCCAGCACGCGGCGGGAGGTCTACGAGCAGTACTTC. It yields the protein CASTRREVYEQYF.

The chain is built from TRBV7-6 and TRBJ1-2, with D possibly matching TRBD1 (6 bases). Deletions cut 6 bases from V and 4 bases from J, with 18 bases between. Germline CDR1 SGHVS, CDR2 FNYEAQ. The CDR3 covers 15 residues. The CDR3 DNA sequence: TGTGCCAGCAGTCCCCTGCAGACAGGACCCTATGGCTACACCTTC. It specifies CASSPLQTGPYGYTF. Drawing the rest from reference TRBV7-6 and TRBJ1-2, the complete variable domain is GAGVSQSPRYKVTKRGQDVALRCDPISGHVSLYWYRQALGQGPEFLTYFNYEAQQDKSGLPNDRFSAERPEGSISTLTIQRTEQRDSAMYRCASSPLQTGPYGYTFGSGTRLTVV.

The chain recombines TRBV6-1 with TRBJ2-7; 8 bases match TRBD2. V was pared by 2 bases and J by 10 bases, with 1 base of the junction left unmatched. Germline V gene sequence: CDR1 MNHNS, CDR2 SASEGT. The CDR3 sequence is 11 residues long. The CDR3 spells CASSERGGQYF. CDR3 nucleotides: TGTGCCAGCAGTGAACGGGGGGGACAGTACTTC.

This chain joins TRBV29-1 and TRBJ2-7, with TRBD2 matching over 14 bases. Germline lookup yields CDR1 SQVTM and CDR2 ANQGSEA. J gave up 7 bases and V 2 bases, and 7 bases lay outside the gene matches. The CDR3 is 15 residues long. CDR3 in amino acids: CSVESGTSGSWEQYF. CDR3 nucleotide sequence: TGCAGCGTTGAATCCGGGACTAGCGGGAGCTGGGAGCAGTACTTC.

Only a few counts were recorded for this clone. The chain carries TRBV6-4 and TRBJ2-1, with unresolved D. The V gene's germline CDR1 is MRHNA and CDR2 SNTAGT. The CDR3 totals 16 residues. V lost 2 bases and J 8 bases, leaving 19 bases between the germline ends. The CDR3 region is CASSDPATSHVYEQFF. In DNA, the CDR3 is TGTGCCAGCAGTGACCCCGCGACTTCTCACGTCTATGAGCAGTTCTTC.

This sequence joins TRBV19 and TRBJ1-2, with 10 bases aligning to TRBD1. This CDR3 spans 16 amino acids. Germline V gives CDR1 LNHDA, CDR2 SQIVND (reference sequence). V was pared by 5 bases and J by 4 bases, with 10 bases of the junction left unmatched. Here the CDR3 DNA reads TGTGCCAGTAGTTCGACAGGGGGCCGAGGGCTCTATGGCTACACCTTC. It encodes CASSSTGGRGLYGYTF.

This rearrangement joins TRBV30 to TRBJ1-1, with D possibly TRBD1 on 5 matching bases. The V gene lost 1 base and the J gene lost 5 bases, with 8 bases spanning the gap. Germline V lookup: CDR1 GTSNPN, CDR2 SVGIG (reference sequence). The CDR3 is 12 amino acids. CDR3 coding DNA: TGTGCCTGGAGTGAAAAGGGGACTGAAGCTTTCTTT. Its translation is CAWSEKGTEAFF.

The chain combines TRBV7-8 with TRBJ1-1; tentatively, D is TRBD1 (6 bases). V lost 1 base and J 1 base, leaving 7 bases between the germline ends. The CDR3 is 14 residues long. Germline loops: CDR1 SGHVS, CDR2 FQNEAQ. For the CDR3, the DNA is TGTGCCAGCAGCTTAGTACAGGGGAACACTGAAGCTTTCTTT. It encodes CASSLVQGNTEAFF. The complete variable domain, with remaining parts taken from reference TRBV7-8 and TRBJ1-1, reads GAGVSQSPRYKVAKRGQDVALRCDPISGHVSLFWYQQALGQGPEFLTYFQNEAQLDKSGLPSDRFFAERPEGSVSTLKIQRTQQEDSAVYLCASSLVQGNTEAFFGQGTRLTVV.

For this clone: Its ends do not fully match the called genes, so a read error is possible. J is TRBJ2-1 and V is TRBV7-7, with 15 positions matching TRBD2. The CDR3 is made up of 15 amino acids. Per the germline V gene, CDR1 is SSHAT and CDR2 is FNYEAQ (reference sequence). CDR3 DNA sequence: TGTGCTAGCAGCTCGGGACTAGCGGGAGGCGATGAGCAGTTCTTC. Translated, it gives CASSSGLAGGDEQFF.

Turning to this clone: One end of the junction is discordant with germline, which a read error may explain. This chain uses TRBV7-7 with TRBJ2-5, with D possibly matching TRBD2 (5 bases). This CDR3 has 15 residues. Germline loops: CDR1 SSHAT, CDR2 FNYEAQ (reference sequence). CDR3 bases: TGTGCTAGCAGCTTACACCTCGGACTTAAAGAGACCCAGTACTTC. This gives the protein CASSLHLGLKETQYF.

The CDR3 is CASNPQQGTYGYTF. CDR3 DNA: TGTGCCAGCAACCCCCAACAGGGAACCTATGGCTACACCTTC. This chain links TRBV5-5 with TRBJ1-2; a possible D gene is TRBD1 (6 bases). The CDR3 sequence is 14 residues long. Germline V gene sequence: CDR1 SGHKS, CDR2 YYEKEE (reference sequence). The germline V and J ends were trimmed by 6 bases and 4 bases, with 16 bases remaining between them.

This chain connects TRBV5-1 to TRBJ1-3; weak D call: TRBD1 (6 bases). Germline V gene sequence: CDR1 SGHRS, CDR2 YFSETQ. The V end lost 3 bases, the J end lost 0 bases, and 10 bases lay between the germline ends. The CDR3 contains 15 residues. The CDR3: CASSYSGASGNTIYF. The CDR3 DNA reads as TGCGCCAGCAGCTACTCAGGGGCCTCTGGAAACACCATATATTTT.

The chain has TRBV5-8 and TRBJ1-2; the D is unclear. The CDR3 totals 14 residues. The germline gives CDR1 SGHTS, CDR2 YDEGEE. Trimming took off 0 bases at V and 4 bases at J, with 10 bases between the two ends. The CDR3 here is CASSLGFTGYGYTF. The CDR3 bases are TGTGCCAGCAGCTTGGGCTTTACGGGCTATGGCTACACCTTC.

The chain employs TRBV7-9 and TRBJ1-1; D call uncertain. CDR1 and CDR2 (germline): SEHNR, FQNEAQ (reference sequence). This CDR3 has 14 amino acids. V lost 2 bases and J 6 bases, leaving 13 bases between the germline ends. DNA for the CDR3: TGTGCCAGCAGCTTAAACTCGGAGGGCGCTGAAGCTTTCTTT. Protein sequence: CASSLNSEGAEAFF.

This clone was found once. The CDR3 region is CASSYPDSRGTQYF. The DNA of the CDR3 is TGTGCCAGCAGTTACCCGGACAGTCGAGGGACCCAGTACTTC. The chain links TRBV6-5 to TRBJ2-5; D is perhaps TRBD1 (6 bases). The V end lost 2 bases, the J end lost 7 bases, and 14 bases lay between the germline ends. From germline, CDR1 is MNHEY and CDR2 SVGAGI. The CDR3 is 14 amino acids.

The chain joins TRBV5-1 to TRBJ1-3; TRBD1 matches at 7 bases. V lost 4 bases and J lost 0; bases outside the gene matches: 7. Germline values: CDR1 SGHRS, CDR2 YFSETQ. CDR3 size: 16 residues. Written as DNA, the CDR3 is TGCGCCAGCAGCCCGGACAGGCCGAGCTCTGGAAACACCATATATTTT. Residues: CASSPDRPSSGNTIYF.

V usage is TRBV5-1 and J usage is TRBJ2-3; 7 bases fit TRBD2. Trimming removed 5 bases from V and 2 bases from J; junction bases left unmatched: 5. The CDR3 length is 14 residues. Germline CDR1 and CDR2: SGHRS and YFSETQ. The DNA of the CDR3 is TGCGCCAGCAGGGTGGGGACTAACACAGATACGCAGTATTTT. Protein: CASRVGTNTDTQYF. The variable domain in full, completed from reference TRBV5-1 and TRBJ2-3, reads KAGVTQTPRYLIKTRGQQVTLSCSPISGHRSVSWYQQTPGQGLQFLFEYFSETQRNKGNFPGRFSGRQFSNSRSEMNVSTLELGDSALYLCASRVGTNTDTQYFGPGTRLTVL.

This clone showed up just once. The chain uses TRBV30 and TRBJ1-2; D may be TRBD1 (5 bases). The CDR3 covers 15 residues. V was trimmed by 2 bases and J by 8 bases, leaving 21 bases between them. The germline V gene encodes CDR1 GTSNPN and CDR2 SVGIG (reference sequence). The CDR3, as DNA: TGTGCCTGGAGTAAGGCTGACAGCCTCGCGAAGGGCTACACCTTC. Protein: CAWSKADSLAKGYTF.

This clone was counted at least ten times. This chain links TRBV6-5 with TRBJ2-7, with 14 positions matching TRBD2. V shed 6 bases and J 2 bases; nucleotides not matched to a gene: 3. The germline V gene encodes CDR1 MNHEY and CDR2 SVGAGI. This CDR3 contains 15 residues. DNA for the CDR3: TGTGCCAGCAGCTTGACTAGCGGGAGGGCCTACGAGCAGTACTTC. Translated: CASSLTSGRAYEQYF.

This chain links TRBV5-8 with TRBJ1-2; 10 nucleotides line up with TRBD1. CDR1 and CDR2 (germline): SGHTS, YDEGEE. This CDR3 contains 16 residues. V was pared by 5 bases and J by 3 bases, with 10 bases of the junction left unmatched. CDR3: CASSAGGTGVDYGYTF. The CDR3 bases are TGTGCCAGCAGTGCCGGGGGGACAGGGGTTGACTATGGCTACACCTTC.

This rearrangement joins TRBV7-2 to TRBJ2-1; 7 positions agree with TRBD1. This CDR3 has 15 amino acids. CDR1 is SGHTA and CDR2 is FQGNSA in the germline V gene. V trimming: 4 bases; J trimming: 6 bases; junction bases outside the gene matches: 9. CDR3 sequence reads: CASSSKGPGGNEQFF. The CDR3 DNA follows: TGTGCCAGCAGCTCGAAGGGCCCAGGGGGCAATGAGCAGTTCTTC. Full variable domain (remainder filled in from reference TRBV7-2 and TRBJ2-1): GAGVSQSPSNKVTEKGKDVELRCDPISGHTALYWYRQSLGQGLEFLIYFQGNSAPDKSGLPSDRFSAERTGGSVSTLTIQRTQQEDSAVYLCASSSKGPGGNEQFFGPGTRLTVL.

The genes are TRBV29-1 and TRBJ2-6, with TRBD2 matching 7 bases. CDR1 and CDR2 from the germline V gene are SQVTM and ANQGSEA. CDR3 length equals 17 residues. Germline trimming cut 5 bases from V and 0 bases from J; bases unmatched to any gene: 10. CDR3 DNA sequence: TGCAGCGTTTTTCCGGGCGGGAGCAACTCTGGGGCCAACGTCCTGACTTTC. It codes for CSVFPGGSNSGANVLTF. The entire variable domain, with the rest obtained from reference TRBV29-1 and TRBJ2-6, is as follows: SAVISQKPSRDICQRGTSLTIQCQVDSQVTMMFWYRQQPGQSLTLIATANQGSEATYESGFVIDKFPISRPNLTFSTLTVSNMSPEDSSIYLCSVFPGGSNSGANVLTFGAGSRLTVL.

V is TRBV5-4 and J is TRBJ2-5, with TRBD2 matching over 15 bases. The germline V gene encodes CDR1 SGHNT and CDR2 YYREEE (reference sequence). This CDR3 region has 17 residues. Trimming cost V 4 bases and J 4 bases; bases outside gene matches: 8. The CDR3 spells CASSPGTSGRMGETQYF. For the CDR3, the DNA is TGTGCCAGCAGCCCCGGGACTAGCGGGAGGATGGGAGAGACCCAGTACTTC.